This entry concerns a single TCR beta chain. Its antigen is not identified. The sample belongs to a study of early stage breast cancer tumors. Study-level background: About 70% of the 16 invasive tumors were ER+, PR+ and HER2-.

Blood replicates held 0.5 ug DNA, tumor or normal breast approximately 1.5 ug, two each. The assay was immunoSEQ multiplex PCR, and TCRdb's table has in-frame clones only and misses some. The sample shows more than 12,000 clones, roughly 80% of them seen only once. V lost 5 bases and J 5 bases, leaving 12 bases between the germline ends. Germline lookup yields CDR1 SEHNR and CDR2 FQNEAQ (reference sequence). This CDR3 is built from 13 residues. Study outcomes and limitations: Enriched TCRB sequences shared across patients were mostly commonly generated sequences.

The clonotype originates from a person between 30 and 45 years old with breast cancer. The V and J genes are TRBV7-9 and TRBJ2-5; a weak D match, TRBD2 (5 bases). Sequenced material: normal breast tissue next to the tumor. The CDR3 reads CASSLKERETQYF. For the CDR3, the DNA is TGTGCCAGCAGCCTGAAGGAGCGGGAGACCCAGTACTTC.